Here is one TCR beta chain with its context. This clonotype was counted between two and nine times. There is no known antigen for this receptor. No base qualities exist here, and no much larger clone lies one base off it. CDR3 length: 16 amino acids, cysteine to phenylalanine. Solely the CDR3 DNA is kept, with 48 bases framed from the first base. Unmatched junction bases come to 7, with V trimmed by 5 bases and J by 6 bases. Based on the germline V gene (reference sequence), the CDR1 and CDR2 sequences are SEHNR and FQNEAQ. The data were obtained in a study of blood T cells in healthy people across ages (dated by TCRdb to the mid-2010s). General notes on the study: Template switching captured roughly one uniquely barcoded TCR beta cDNA molecule per two T cells in model experiments. Using the same blood draw, the study looked at two additional independent replicas of 1 million unique cDNA reads for two donors, one aged 18 to 30 and the other aged 80 or older. To avoid experimental bias, donors of different ages were spread randomly across the sequencing lanes. Using deep sequencing normalized with unique cDNA molecular identifiers, the study measured how TCR beta repertoire diversity changes with age. The donors were divided into four age groups: young (average around 16 years), middle-aged (about 40), aged (about 62) and long-lived (82). Overall results and qualifications from the work: Conclusive comparison of naive and antigen-experienced compartments was prevented by the profiling of bulk unsorted PBMCs. Because donor CMV infection status was unknown, age-related changes in expanded clonotypes were potentially confounded. The long-lived group showed more naive CD4+ T cells, fewer expanded clones and increased TCR diversity than the aged group, suggesting age selection. A strong correlation was found between observed TCR beta diversity and the percentage of naive T cells measured by flow cytometry. Observed TCR beta diversity per million T cells fell roughly linearly with age, and a significant reduction was already apparent by age roughly 41. Estimates of total diversity based on one million sequenced T cells were regarded as lower bounds and as underestimates.

Libraries were constructed by 5' RACE. TCRdb records Illumina HiSeq 2500 as the sequencer. A second PCR of about 6 to 12 cycles was run with a J-beta primer mix and a sample-barcoded 5' primer. A unique molecular identifier was introduced onto each TCR beta cDNA molecule by a template-switch 5' adaptor carrying 12 random nucleotides. Each sample yielded at least 2.5 million CDR3-containing paired-end reads. First-strand cDNA synthesis was performed from all RNA using the Mint cDNA synthesis kit, with priming by a TRBC-specific oligonucleotide. Following uracil-DNA glycosylase treatment, all cDNA underwent a first 18-cycle PCR with the universal primers M1SS and BC2_uni_R. Regarding the original processing steps: Normalization of each sample was performed by random selection of 1 million high-quality reads, each carrying a distinct molecular identifier. Instead of being binned into consensus sequences, reads that shared molecular identifiers were thrown out. MiTCR, with a Q25 quality threshold and the strictest error-elimination algorithm, was used for CDR3 identification, clonotype clustering and error correction. Lower-bound total TCR beta diversity was estimated with a nonparametric unseen species model using Euler transformation. The public sequencing data were trimmed at Q25 with fastp and processed into clonotypes with MiXCR by TCRdb, which kept only in-frame beta chains. CDR3 protein sequences are deduplicated, and each keeps its most common genes and DNA. TCRdb, not the authors, supplied the V and J calls. In all, the sample holds about 690,000 distinct CDR3 sequences, and around 38% of those were seen once. Of the sample, about 32% is held by the ten largest clones.

Donors were 35 to 40 systemically healthy Caucasian individuals from Russia aged roughly 6 to 90 years. Ten milliliters of peripheral blood were drawn from each donor into EDTA-treated Vacutainer tubes. Ficoll-Paque density-gradient centrifugation was used to isolate PBMCs, with at least 7 million per sample. Total RNA was extracted from PBMCs with Trizol reagent, with at least 6 micrograms obtained per sample. Naive CD45RAhigh/CD27high T cell percentages were measured by flow cytometry on a PBMC aliquot from every donor. The receptor chain draws on TRBV7-9 and TRBJ2-7; 16 bases in the middle match TRBD2. The material sequenced was blood. The clonotype was recovered from a man of 80 years or more in good health. The DNA reads as follows: TGTGCCAGCAGCCAGCAGGGACTAGCGGGAGGGACCGAGCAGTACTTC. Its product reads: CASSQQGLAGGTEQYF.